The present T cell receptor (beta chain) was sequenced within a study of cytotoxic CD8 clonotypes in ibrutinib-treated CLL. The source of roughly 1.9 micrograms of genomic DNA for TCR beta libraries was cryopreserved PBMCs. Germline trimming cut 2 bases from V and 5 bases from J; bases unmatched to any gene: 5. The CDR3 is 14 residues long. The germline CDR1 and CDR2 sequences are LGHNA and YSLEER. Sequenced by immunoSEQ multiplex PCR; TCRdb stores in-frame clones only, minus some. This sample carries 150,000 to 200,000 clones, 88% of them seen once, and the ten largest clones take 3%. This clone was seen only once.

This sample comprised PBMCs, obtained at disease progression, from a patient treated with ibrutinib. V gene TRBV4-3 combines with J gene TRBJ1-2; 7 bases line up with TRBD1. The source is a human donor with chronic lymphocytic leukemia. CDR3 protein: CASSQLRGQYGYTF. The CDR3 DNA is TGCGCCAGCAGCCAACTTAGGGGACAGTATGGCTACACCTTC.